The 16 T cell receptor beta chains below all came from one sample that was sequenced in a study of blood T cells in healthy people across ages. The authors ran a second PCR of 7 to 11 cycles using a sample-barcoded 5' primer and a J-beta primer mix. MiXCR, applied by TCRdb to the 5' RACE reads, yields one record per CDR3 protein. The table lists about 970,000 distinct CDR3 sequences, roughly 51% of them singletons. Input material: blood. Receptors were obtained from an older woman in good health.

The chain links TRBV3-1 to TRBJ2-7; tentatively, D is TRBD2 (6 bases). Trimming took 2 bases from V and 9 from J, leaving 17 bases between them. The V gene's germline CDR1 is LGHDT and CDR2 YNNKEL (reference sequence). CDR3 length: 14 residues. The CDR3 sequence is CASSQTPGGYWQYF. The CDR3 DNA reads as TGTGCCAGCAGCCAAACCCCTGGGGGGTACTGGCAGTACTTC.

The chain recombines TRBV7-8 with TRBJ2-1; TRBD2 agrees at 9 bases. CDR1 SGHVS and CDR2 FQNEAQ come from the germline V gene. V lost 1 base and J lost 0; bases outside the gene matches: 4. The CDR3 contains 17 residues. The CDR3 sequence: CASSLELAGRSYNEQFF. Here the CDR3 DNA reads TGTGCCAGCAGCTTAGAGCTAGCGGGACGCTCCTACAATGAGCAGTTCTTC.

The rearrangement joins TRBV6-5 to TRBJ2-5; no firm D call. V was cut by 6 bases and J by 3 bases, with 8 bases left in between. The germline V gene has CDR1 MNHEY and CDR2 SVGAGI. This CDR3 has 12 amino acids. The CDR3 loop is CASSRNKETQYF. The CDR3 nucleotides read TGTGCCAGCAGCCGGAACAAAGAGACCCAGTACTTC.

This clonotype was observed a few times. CDR3 protein: CSVVSGATYEQYF. In DNA form, the CDR3 reads TGCAGCGTTGTTTCAGGGGCGACCTACGAGCAGTACTTC. The gene calls are TRBV29-1 and TRBJ2-7; TRBD1 might be the D (6 bases). CDR3 size: 13 residues. Per the germline V gene, CDR1 is SQVTM and CDR2 is ANQGSEA. The V end lost 4 bases, the J end lost 2 bases, and 12 bases lay between the germline ends.

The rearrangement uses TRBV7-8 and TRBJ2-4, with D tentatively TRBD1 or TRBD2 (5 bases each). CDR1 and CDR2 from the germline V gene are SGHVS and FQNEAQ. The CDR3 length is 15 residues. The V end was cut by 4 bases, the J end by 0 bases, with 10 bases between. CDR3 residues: CASSSPGTAKNIQYF. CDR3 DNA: TGTGCCAGCAGCTCCCCCGGGACAGCCAAAAACATTCAGTACTTC.

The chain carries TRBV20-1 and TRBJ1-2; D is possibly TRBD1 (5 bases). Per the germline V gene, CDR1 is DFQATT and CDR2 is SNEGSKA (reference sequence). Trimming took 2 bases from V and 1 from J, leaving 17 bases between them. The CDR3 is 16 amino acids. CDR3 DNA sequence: TGCAGTGCTAGATCATACGGGGGAGTGGGTAACTATGGCTACACCTTC. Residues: CSARSYGGVGNYGYTF.

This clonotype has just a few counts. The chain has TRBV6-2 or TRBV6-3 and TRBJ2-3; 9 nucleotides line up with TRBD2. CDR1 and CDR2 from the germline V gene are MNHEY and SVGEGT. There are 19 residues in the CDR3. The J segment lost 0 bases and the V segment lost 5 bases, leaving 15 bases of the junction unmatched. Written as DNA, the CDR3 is TGTGCCAGCAGTACGTTCCGACTAGCGGCTGGGGAGAGCACAGATACGCAGTATTTT. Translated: CASSTFRLAAGESTDTQYF.

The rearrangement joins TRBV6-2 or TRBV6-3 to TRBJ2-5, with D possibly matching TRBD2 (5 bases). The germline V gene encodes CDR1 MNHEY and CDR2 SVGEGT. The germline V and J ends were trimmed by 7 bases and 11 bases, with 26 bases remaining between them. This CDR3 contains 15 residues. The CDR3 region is CASNPYGISLSEQYF. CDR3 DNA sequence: TGTGCCAGCAACCCCTACGGGATTTCGTTATCTGAGCAGTACTTC.

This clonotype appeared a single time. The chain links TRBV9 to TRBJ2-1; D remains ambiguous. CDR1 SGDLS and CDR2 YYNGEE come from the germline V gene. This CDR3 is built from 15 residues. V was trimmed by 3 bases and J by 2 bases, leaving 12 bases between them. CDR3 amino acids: CASSGVQSPYNEQFF. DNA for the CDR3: TGTGCCAGCAGCGGAGTACAGAGCCCCTACAATGAGCAGTTCTTC.

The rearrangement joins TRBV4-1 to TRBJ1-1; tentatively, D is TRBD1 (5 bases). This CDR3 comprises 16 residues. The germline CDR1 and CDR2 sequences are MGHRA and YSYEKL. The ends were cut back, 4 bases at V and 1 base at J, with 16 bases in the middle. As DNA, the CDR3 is TGCGCCAGCAGCCCAGTGGGGCGGAAGACGAACACTGAAGCTTTCTTT. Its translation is CASSPVGRKTNTEAFF.

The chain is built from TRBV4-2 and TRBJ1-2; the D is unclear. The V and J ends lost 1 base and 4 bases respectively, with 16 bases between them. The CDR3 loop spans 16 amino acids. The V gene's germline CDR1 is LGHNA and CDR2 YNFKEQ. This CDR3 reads CASSQGPPSEGYGYTF. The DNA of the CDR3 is TGTGCCAGCAGCCAAGGGCCCCCTTCCGAGGGCTATGGCTACACCTTC.

CDR3 coding DNA: TGTGCCAGCACCCCAGGGGCCATAAACGTCCTGACTTTC. Translation: CASTPGAINVLTF. V is TRBV3-1 and J is TRBJ2-6, with D possibly being TRBD1 (6 bases). Germline loops: CDR1 LGHDT, CDR2 YNNKEL (reference sequence). The germline V and J ends were trimmed by 7 bases and 10 bases, with 14 bases remaining between them. The CDR3 contains 13 residues. The variable domain in full, completed from reference TRBV3-1 and TRBJ2-6, reads DTAVSQTPKYLVTQMGNDKSIKCEQNLGHDTMYWYKQDSKKFLKIMFSYNNKELIINETVPNRFSPKSPDKAHLNLHINSLELGDSAVYFCASTPGAINVLTFGAGSRLTVL.

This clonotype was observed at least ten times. CDR3 DNA sequence: TGTGCCATCAGTGTGTCAGGTACCGGCACAGATACGCAGTATTTT. Translated: CAISVSGTGTDTQYF. The chain uses TRBV10-3 and TRBJ2-3; no firm D call. The CDR3 contains 15 residues. CDR1 ENHRY and CDR2 SYGVKD come from the germline V gene. V was trimmed by 4 bases and J by 1 base, leaving 12 bases between them.

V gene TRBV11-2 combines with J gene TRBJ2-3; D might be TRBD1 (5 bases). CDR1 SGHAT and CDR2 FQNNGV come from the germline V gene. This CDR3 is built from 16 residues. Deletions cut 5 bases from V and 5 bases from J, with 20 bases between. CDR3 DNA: TGTGCCAGCAGCCTTTATGGCGTTCTAAGGGGAGATACGCAGTATTTT. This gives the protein CASSLYGVLRGDTQYF. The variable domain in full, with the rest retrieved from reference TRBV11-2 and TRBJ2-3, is EAGVAQSPRYKIIEKRQSVAFWCNPISGHATLYWYQQILGQGPKLLIQFQNNGVVDDSQLPKDRFSAERLKGVDSTLKIQPAKLEDSAVYLCASSLYGVLRGDTQYFGPGTRLTVL.

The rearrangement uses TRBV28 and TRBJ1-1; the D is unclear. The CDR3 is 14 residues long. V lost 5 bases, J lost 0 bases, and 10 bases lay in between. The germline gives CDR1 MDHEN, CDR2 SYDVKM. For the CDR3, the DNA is TGTGCCAGCAGTGGAATCGGAGTGAACACTGAAGCTTTCTTT. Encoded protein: CASSGIGVNTEAFF. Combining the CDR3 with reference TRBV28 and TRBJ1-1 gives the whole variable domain DVKVTQSSRYLVKRTGEKVFLECVQDMDHENMFWYRQDPGLGLRLIYFSYDVKMKEKGDIPEGYSVSREKKERFSLILESASTNQTSMYLCASSGIGVNTEAFFGQGTRLTVV.

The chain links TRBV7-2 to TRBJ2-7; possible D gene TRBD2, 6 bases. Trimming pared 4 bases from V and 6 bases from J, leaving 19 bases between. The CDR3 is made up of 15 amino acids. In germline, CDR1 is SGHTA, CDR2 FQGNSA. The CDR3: CASSSQTSISGEQYF. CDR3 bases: TGTGCCAGCAGCTCGCAGACTAGTATTTCGGGCGAGCAGTACTTC.